This T cell receptor beta chain emerged from a study of vaccination effects on CD4 cells after COVID-19. Antigen-specific CD4+ T cells were expanded (with viral peptide pools) by the ViraFEST assay ahead of sequencing. CD4+ T cells were isolated after around 10 days of culture. BNT162b2 vaccine or mRNA-1273 vaccine was given to participants in two doses. None of the vaccinated had previously contracted SARS-CoV-2, and their nucleocapsid antibodies tested negative. Wells each received around 2.2 million PBMC, cultured with 10 IU/ml IL-2 and roughly 9.4 ug/ml peptides. Each culture had half its medium swapped for IL-2 medium on days 3 and 7. Note on this clone: Antigen unknown.

This CDR3 has 17 amino acids. The germline CDR1 and CDR2 sequences are GTSNPN and SVGIG (reference sequence). V trimming: 0 bases; J trimming: 4 bases; junction bases outside the gene matches: 12. The table came from immunoSEQ multiplex PCR; TCRdb's copy has only in-frame clones and leaves some out. The sample lists approximately 25,000 clones, about four fifths seen once, with roughly 1.4% in the top ten. The study's findings and limits: After vaccination, at late timepoints, clones induced by infection and by vaccine contracted markedly.

This sequence was found in a human donor who received a COVID-19 vaccine. Some clones in this sample may be carry-over from other donors' samples. V usage is TRBV30 and J usage is TRBJ2-1, with 7 bases fitting TRBD2. This material consisted of CD4+ T cells from PBMCs cultured with HCoV-NL63 spike peptides, taken after COVID-19 vaccination. CDR3 residues: CAWSVSFRGEAYNEQFF. Here the CDR3 DNA reads TGTGCCTGGAGTGTATCTTTTCGGGGGGAGGCGTACAATGAGCAGTTCTTC. Using reference TRBV30 and TRBJ2-1 for the parts outside the CDR3, the full variable domain is SQTIHQWPATLVQPVGSPLSLECTVEGTSNPNLYWYRQAAGRGLQLLFYSVGIGQISSEVPQNLSASRPQDRQFILSSKKLLLSDSGFYLCAWSVSFRGEAYNEQFFGPGTRLTVL.